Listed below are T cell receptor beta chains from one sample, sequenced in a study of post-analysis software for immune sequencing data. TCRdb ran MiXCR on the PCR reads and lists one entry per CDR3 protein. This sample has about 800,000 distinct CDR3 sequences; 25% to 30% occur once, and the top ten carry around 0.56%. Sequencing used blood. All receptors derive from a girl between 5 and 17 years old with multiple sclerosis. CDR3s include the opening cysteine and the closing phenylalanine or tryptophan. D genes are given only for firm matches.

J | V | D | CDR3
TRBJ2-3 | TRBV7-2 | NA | CASSSSSPIDTQYF
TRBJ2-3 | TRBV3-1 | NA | CASSPYGTLTDTQYF
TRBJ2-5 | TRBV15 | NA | CVTRSEPSAGEQYF
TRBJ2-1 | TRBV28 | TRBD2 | CASIEWEGRNEQFF
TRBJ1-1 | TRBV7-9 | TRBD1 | CASSPGTGWGDTEAFF
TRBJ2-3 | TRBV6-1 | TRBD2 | CASSPIGAGEGTDTQYF
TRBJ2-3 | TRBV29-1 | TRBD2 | CSARNVASGSTDTQYF
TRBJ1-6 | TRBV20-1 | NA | CSARDYSTNNSPLHF
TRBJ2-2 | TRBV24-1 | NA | CATSVTSGGRTGELFF
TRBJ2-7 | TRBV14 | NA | CASSQVGAFNEQYF
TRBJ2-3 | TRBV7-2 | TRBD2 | CASSFLPSGRASNTQYF
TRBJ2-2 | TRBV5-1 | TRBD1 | CASSTSGTANTGELFF
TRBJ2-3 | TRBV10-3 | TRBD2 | CAITNPGLAAPGTQYF
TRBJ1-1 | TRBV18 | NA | CASSPLSSTEAFF
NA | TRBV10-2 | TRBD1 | CASLEVVGGQGSSEQYF
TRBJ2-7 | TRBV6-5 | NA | CASSYEAPAVIPAAPYEQYF
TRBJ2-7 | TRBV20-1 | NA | CSARRRGRGEQYF
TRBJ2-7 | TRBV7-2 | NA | CASSSPGGQQYF
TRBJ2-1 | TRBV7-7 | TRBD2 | CASSPRLTSGGYHGQFF
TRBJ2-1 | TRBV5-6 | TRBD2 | CARRTSGNNEQFF
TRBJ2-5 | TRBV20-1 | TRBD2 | CSATSGKISYEQYF
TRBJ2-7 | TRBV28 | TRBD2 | CASSFPTSGSYEQYF
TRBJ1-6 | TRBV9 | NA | CASICPIREGEKGSYNSPLHF
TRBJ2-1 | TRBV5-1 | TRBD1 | CASSLFARQGSYNEQFF
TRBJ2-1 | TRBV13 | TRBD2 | CASSPPRTSFNEQFF
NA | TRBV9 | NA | CASSVEGGRETQYF
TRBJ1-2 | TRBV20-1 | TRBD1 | CSARPTGTVGYGYTF
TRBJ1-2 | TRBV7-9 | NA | CASSAPGHLYGYTF
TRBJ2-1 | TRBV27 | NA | CATTRRGREQFF
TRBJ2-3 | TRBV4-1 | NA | CASSRGPDGTDTQYF
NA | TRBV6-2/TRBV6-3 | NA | CASSRPPRLSTYEQYF
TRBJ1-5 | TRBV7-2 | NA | CASSPRRGDQPQHF
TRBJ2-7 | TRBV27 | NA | CASSLELAKSYEQYF
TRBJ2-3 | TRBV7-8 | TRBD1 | CASSLGTGVRTDTQYF
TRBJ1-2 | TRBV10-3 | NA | CAIRASAQDGYTF
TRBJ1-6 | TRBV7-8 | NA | CASSLVPRGPNNSPLHF
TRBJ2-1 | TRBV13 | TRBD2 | CASIGGGTREQFF
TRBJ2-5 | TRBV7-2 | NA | CASSLEEAEVRYF
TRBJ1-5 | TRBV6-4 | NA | CASSSEHDQPQHF
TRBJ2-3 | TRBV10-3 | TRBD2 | CAISLTSEADTQYF
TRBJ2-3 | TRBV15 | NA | CATSRDRQGGPDTQYF
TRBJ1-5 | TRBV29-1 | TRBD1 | CSVVLQGAGSNQPQHF
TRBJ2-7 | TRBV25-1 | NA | CASSSRDWSSYEQYF
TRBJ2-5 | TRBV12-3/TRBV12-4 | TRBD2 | CASSFRLAGGETQYF
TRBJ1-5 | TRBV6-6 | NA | CASSYEGGSFQPQHF